This entry concerns a single T cell receptor beta chain. Its antigen is not known. Germline CDR1 and CDR2: SQVTM and ANQGSEA. The CDR3 is made up of 13 amino acids. The ends were cut back, 5 bases at V and 0 bases at J, with 9 bases in the middle. This sample was included in a study of T cell responses to AZD1222 COVID-19 vaccine. Study results and caveats: Repertoire sampling happened only post peak T cell response. Two doses of AZD1222 preceded a rise in Spike-specific TCR breadth and depth. It was only a handful of AZD1222 recipients who were seropositive at baseline. White British people made up most donors, females outnumbered males, and clonal diversity was possibly underestimated.

TCRdb's table, derived via immunoSEQ multiplex PCR, lists solely in-frame clones and lacks some. The data contain about 120,000 clones, roughly nine tenths of them singletons. V is TRBV29-1 and J is TRBJ2-3; D is undetermined. Source: peripheral blood, taken on day 0 of AZD1222 vaccination. The clonotype originates from an adult in good health. The CDR3 DNA sequence: TGCAGCGTTTCCCAGGCAAGCACAGATACGCAGTATTTT. This translates into CSVSQASTDTQYF.